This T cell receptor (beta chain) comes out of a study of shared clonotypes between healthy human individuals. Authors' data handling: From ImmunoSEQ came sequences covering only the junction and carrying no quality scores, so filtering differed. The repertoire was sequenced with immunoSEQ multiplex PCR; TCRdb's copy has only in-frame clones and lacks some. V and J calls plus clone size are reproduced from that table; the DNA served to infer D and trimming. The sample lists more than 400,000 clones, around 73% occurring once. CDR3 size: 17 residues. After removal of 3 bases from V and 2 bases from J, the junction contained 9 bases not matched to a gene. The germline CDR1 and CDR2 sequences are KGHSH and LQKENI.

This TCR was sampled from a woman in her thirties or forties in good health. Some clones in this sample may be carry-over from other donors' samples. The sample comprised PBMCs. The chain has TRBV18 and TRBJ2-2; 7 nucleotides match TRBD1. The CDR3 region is CASSPSIGTANTGELFF. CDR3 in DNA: TGTGCCAGCTCACCGTCTATAGGGACAGCCAACACCGGGGAGCTGTTTTTT.